The table lists the clone carrying this T cell receptor beta chain with many counts. Its antigen is undetermined. Read sequence stops 3 residues before the CDR3 end, and the germline J gene provides the missing end. Germline V lookup: CDR1 LNHDA, CDR2 SQIVND (reference sequence). The V and J ends lost 7 bases and 3 bases respectively, with 14 bases between them. The CDR3 contains 14 residues. The protocol was immunoSEQ multiplex PCR, while the TCRdb copy is restricted to in-frame clones and leaves out a portion. The table records around 52,000 clones without singletons, the ten largest covering about 5.5%. The source of the sample is a study of T cell clonality in common variable immunodeficiency. Study-wide findings and caveats: In common variable immunodeficiency, TCR beta chains reportedly carried fewer deletions and N-nucleotide insertions. Compared with controls, CVID subjects had fewer shared TCRbeta clones. TCRbeta clonality was increased in CVID versus healthy controls.

The source is a person between 18 and 69 years old in good health. This sequence joins TRBV19 and TRBJ2-3, with D possibly matching TRBD2 (6 bases). Sequenced material: peripheral blood mononuclear cells. This chain's CDR3 is CASMWRGSTDTQYF. The part of the CDR3 DNA that was read is TGTGCCAGTATGTGGCGGGGTTCAACAGATACG.